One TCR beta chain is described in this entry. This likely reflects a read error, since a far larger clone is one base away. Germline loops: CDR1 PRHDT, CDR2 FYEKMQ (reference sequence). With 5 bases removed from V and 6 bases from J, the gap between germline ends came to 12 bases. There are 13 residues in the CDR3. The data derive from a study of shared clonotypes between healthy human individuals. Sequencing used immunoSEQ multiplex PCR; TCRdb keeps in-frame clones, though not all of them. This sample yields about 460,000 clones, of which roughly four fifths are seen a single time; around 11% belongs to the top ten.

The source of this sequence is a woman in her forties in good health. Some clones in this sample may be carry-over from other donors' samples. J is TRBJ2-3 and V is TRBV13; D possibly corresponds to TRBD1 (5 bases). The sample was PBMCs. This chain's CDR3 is CASSPRGPDTQYF. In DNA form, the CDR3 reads TGTGCCAGCAGCCCAAGGGGCCCCGATACGCAGTATTTT.